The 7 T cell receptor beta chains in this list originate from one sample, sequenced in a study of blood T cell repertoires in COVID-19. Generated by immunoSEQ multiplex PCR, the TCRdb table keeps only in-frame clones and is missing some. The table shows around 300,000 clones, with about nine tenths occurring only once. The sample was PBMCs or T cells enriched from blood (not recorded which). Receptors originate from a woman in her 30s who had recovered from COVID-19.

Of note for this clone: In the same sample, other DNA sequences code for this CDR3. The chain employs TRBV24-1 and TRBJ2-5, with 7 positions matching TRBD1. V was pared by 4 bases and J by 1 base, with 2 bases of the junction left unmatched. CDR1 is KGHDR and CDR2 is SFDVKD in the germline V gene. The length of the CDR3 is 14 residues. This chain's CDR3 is CATSDGTVQETQYF. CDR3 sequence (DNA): TGTGCCACCAGTGACGGGACAGTCCAAGAGACCCAGTACTTC.

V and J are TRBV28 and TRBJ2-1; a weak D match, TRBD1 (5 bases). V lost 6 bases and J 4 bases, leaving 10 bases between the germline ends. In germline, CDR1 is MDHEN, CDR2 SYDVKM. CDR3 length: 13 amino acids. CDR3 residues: CASSLREYNEQFF. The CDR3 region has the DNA TGTGCCAGCAGCCTCAGGGAATACAATGAGCAGTTCTTC.

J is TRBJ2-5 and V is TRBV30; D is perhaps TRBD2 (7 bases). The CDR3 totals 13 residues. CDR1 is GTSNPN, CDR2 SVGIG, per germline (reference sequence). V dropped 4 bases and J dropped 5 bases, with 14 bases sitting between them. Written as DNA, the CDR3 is TGTGCCTGGAATCGGGGGGCGCGGGAGACCCAGTACTTC. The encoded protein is CAWNRGARETQYF.

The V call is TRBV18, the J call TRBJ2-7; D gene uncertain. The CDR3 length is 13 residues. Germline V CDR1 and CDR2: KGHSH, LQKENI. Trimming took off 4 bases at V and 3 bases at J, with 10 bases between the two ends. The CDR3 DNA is TGTGCCAGCTCACTAAATAGAGACTACGAGCAGTACTTC. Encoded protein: CASSLNRDYEQYF.

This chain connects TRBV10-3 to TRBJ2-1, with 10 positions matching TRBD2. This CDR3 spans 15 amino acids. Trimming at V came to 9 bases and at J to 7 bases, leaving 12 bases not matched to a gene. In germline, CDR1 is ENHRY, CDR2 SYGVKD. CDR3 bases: TGTGCCATTAAAGCGGGAGGGCCCCCGGGGAATGAGCAGTTCTTC. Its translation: CAIKAGGPPGNEQFF.

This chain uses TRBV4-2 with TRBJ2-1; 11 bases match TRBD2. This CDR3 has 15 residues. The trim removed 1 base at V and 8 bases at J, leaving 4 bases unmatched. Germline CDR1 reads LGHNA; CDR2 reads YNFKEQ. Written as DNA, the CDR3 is TGTGCCAGCAGCCAAGCCCAACTAGCGGGAGATGAGCAGTTCTTC. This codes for CASSQAQLAGDEQFF.

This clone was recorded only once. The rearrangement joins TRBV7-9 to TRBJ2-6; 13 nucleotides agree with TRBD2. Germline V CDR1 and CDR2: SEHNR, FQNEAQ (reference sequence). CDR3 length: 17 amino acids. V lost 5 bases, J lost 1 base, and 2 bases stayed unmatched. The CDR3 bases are TGTGCCAGCAGCCCGGGACTAGCGGGGTCTGGGGCCAACGTCCTGACTTTC. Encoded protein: CASSPGLAGSGANVLTF. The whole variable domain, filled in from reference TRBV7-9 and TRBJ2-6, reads DTGVSQNPRHKITKRGQNVTFRCDPISEHNRLYWYRQTLGQGPEFLTYFQNEAQLEKSRLLSDRFSAERPKGSFSTLEIQRTEQGDSAMYLCASSPGLAGSGANVLTFGAGSRLTVL.